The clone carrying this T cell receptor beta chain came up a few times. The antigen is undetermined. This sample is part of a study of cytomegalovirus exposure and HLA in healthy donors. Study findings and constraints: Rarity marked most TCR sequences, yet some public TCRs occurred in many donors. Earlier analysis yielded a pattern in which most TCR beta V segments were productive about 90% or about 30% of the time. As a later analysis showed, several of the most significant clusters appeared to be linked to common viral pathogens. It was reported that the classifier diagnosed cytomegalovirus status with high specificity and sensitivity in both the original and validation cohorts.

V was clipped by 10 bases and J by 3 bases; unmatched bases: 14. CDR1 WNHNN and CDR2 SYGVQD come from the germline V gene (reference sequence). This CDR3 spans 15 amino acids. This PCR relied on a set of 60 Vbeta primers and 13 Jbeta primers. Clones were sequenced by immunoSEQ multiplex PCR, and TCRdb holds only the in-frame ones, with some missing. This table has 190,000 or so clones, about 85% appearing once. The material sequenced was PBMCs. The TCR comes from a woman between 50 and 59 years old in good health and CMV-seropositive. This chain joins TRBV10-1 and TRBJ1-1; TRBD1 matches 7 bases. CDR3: CATTRRTGKYTEAFF. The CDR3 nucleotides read TGCGCCACCACTCGAAGGACAGGCAAGTACACTGAAGCTTTCTTT.